These 10 T cell receptor beta chains were all obtained from the same sample, sequenced in a study of blood T cell repertoires in COVID-19. Using immunoSEQ multiplex PCR, the repertoire was profiled, and TCRdb retains in-frame clones only, with some absent. Here the sample spans 310,000 or so clones, around 90% being singletons. Sequencing used PBMCs or T cells enriched from blood (not recorded which). The source is a woman younger than 30 with acute COVID-19.

V is TRBV6-2 or TRBV6-3 and J is TRBJ2-6, with D maybe TRBD1 (6 bases). CDR1 and CDR2 from the germline V gene are MNHEY and SVGEGT. Trimming removed 4 bases at V and 0 bases at J, with 10 bases between. The CDR3 has 16 residues. The CDR3 coding sequence is TGTGCCAGCAGTTGGCAGGGGAGCTCTGGGGCCAACGTCCTGACTTTC. Protein sequence: CASSWQGSSGANVLTF.

This chain connects TRBV6-5 to TRBJ1-5; the match to TRBD1 covers 7 bases. V trimming: 6 bases; J trimming: 4 bases; junction bases outside the gene matches: 3. The CDR3 runs to 13 residues. CDR1 is MNHEY, CDR2 SVGAGI, per germline. The CDR3 here is CASSRDRNQPQHF. The DNA of the CDR3 is TGTGCCAGCAGCCGGGACAGAAATCAGCCCCAGCATTTT.

The V and J genes are TRBV21-1 and TRBJ1-3; TRBD1 reflects the table's D call only, with no check against the DNA. TRBV21-1 is listed as a pseudogene. The CDR3 extends over 18 amino acids. Here the CDR3 DNA reads TGTGCCAGCAGCAAACACAGGGTACCGGGACCCTCTGGAAACACCATATATTTT. This gives the protein CASSKHRVPGPSGNTIYF.

The V call is TRBV6-4, the J call TRBJ2-3; tentative D call: TRBD2 (6 bases). Trimming removed 6 bases from V and 5 bases from J, with 12 bases in between. This CDR3 contains 13 residues. Germline lookup yields CDR1 MRHNA and CDR2 SNTAGT. The CDR3 here is CASSRTGGDTQYF. The CDR3 DNA sequence: TGTGCCAGCAGCCGGACCGGGGGAGATACGCAGTATTTT.

The genes are TRBV9 and TRBJ2-5, with a tentative D call TRBD1 (6 bases). Germline loops: CDR1 SGDLS, CDR2 YYNGEE. V lost 4 bases and J 5 bases, leaving 18 bases between the germline ends. The CDR3 consists of 15 residues. CDR3 residues: CASSPRDTWGETQYF. In nucleotides, the CDR3 is TGTGCCAGCAGCCCTCGGGACACCTGGGGGGAGACCCAGTACTTC.

J is TRBJ2-2 and V is TRBV11-2; 8 bases agree with TRBD2. CDR1 is SGHAT and CDR2 is FQNNGV in the germline V gene. This CDR3 region has 17 residues. The trim removed 6 bases at V and 1 base at J, leaving 10 bases unmatched. The CDR3 DNA is TGTGCCAGCAGACCAACTAGCGGAGGGAGGAACACCGGGGAGCTGTTTTTT. It codes for CASRPTSGGRNTGELFF.

The rearrangement uses TRBV18 and TRBJ2-7, with unresolved D. The CDR3 length is 12 residues. Trimming stripped 2 bases from V and 7 bases from J, with 9 bases between. Germline V lookup: CDR1 KGHSH, CDR2 LQKENI. The CDR3 nucleotides read TGTGCCAGCTCACCAGATAGATGGGAGCAGTACTTC. Encoded protein: CASSPDRWEQYF.

V gene TRBV3-1 (or the pseudogene TRBV3-2) combines with J gene TRBJ2-6; D possibly corresponds to TRBD1 (6 bases). CDR1 and CDR2 (germline): LGHDT, YNNKEL (reference sequence). The CDR3 runs 16 residues. Trimming left V 4 bases short and J 2 bases short, with 12 bases between. The chain's CDR3 is CASSPPPGAGANVLTF. In DNA, the CDR3 is TGTGCCAGCAGCCCGCCCCCAGGGGCTGGGGCCAACGTCCTGACTTTC.

The gene calls are TRBV29-1 and TRBJ2-3, with D perhaps matching TRBD1 (6 bases). Germline V gene sequence: CDR1 SQVTM, CDR2 ANQGSEA. This CDR3 is built from 12 residues. V was trimmed by 4 bases and J by 6 bases, leaving 11 bases between them. For the CDR3, the DNA is TGCAGCGTTGCTCCCAGGGGTGATACGCAGTATTTT. Its protein product is CSVAPRGDTQYF.

The rearrangement uses TRBV18 and TRBJ2-7, with 7 bases lining up with TRBD2. The CDR3 runs 14 residues. V was pared by 2 bases and J by 6 bases, with 7 bases of the junction left unmatched. The germline V gene has CDR1 KGHSH and CDR2 LQKENI. The CDR3 region has the DNA TGTGCCAGCTCACCAGGGGGAGGGATGGGCGAGCAGTACTTC. Translation: CASSPGGGMGEQYF. Supplemented by reference TRBV18 and TRBJ2-7, the full variable domain reads NAGVMQNPRHLVRRRGQEARLRCSPMKGHSHVYWYRQLPEEGLKFMVYLQKENIIDESGMPKERFSAEFPKEGPSILRIQQVVRGDSAAYFCASSPGGGMGEQYFGPGTRLTVT.